The rows below give T cell receptor beta chains drawn from one sample of a study of blood T cell repertoires in COVID-19. TCRdb keeps only in-frame clones here, not all; method: immunoSEQ multiplex PCR. The sample carries approximately 170,000 clones, 70% to 90% recorded once. Sequencing was performed on peripheral blood. The receptors were sampled from a man aged 60 to 75 who had recovered from COVID-19. The CDR3 runs from the conserved cysteine through the conserved F or W. A D gene is named only where the DNA matches it firmly.

D gene,J gene,V gene,CDR3 DNA,CDR3 protein
.,TRBJ1-4,TRBV7-2,TGTGCCAGCAGTTCACAGGGTGTCGAAAAACTGTTTTTT,CASSSQGVEKLFF
.,TRBJ2-6,TRBV4-2,TGTGCCAGCAGCCAAGAAGGCCAGCGTGGGGCCAACGTCCTGACTTTC,CASSQEGQRGANVLTF
.,TRBJ1-3,TRBV30,TGTGCCTGGAGTTCCCTCGGAAACACCATATATTTT,CAWSSLGNTIYF
TRBD1,TRBJ1-2,TRBV18,TGTGCCAGCTCACCTATCGCTGGGACAGACCATCAGAAGGACTATGGCTACACCTTC,CASSPIAGTDHQKDYGYTF
.,TRBJ1-1,TRBV7-3,TGTGCCAGCAGCCCCCTGGGAAGGGGGGGGACTGAAGCTTTCTTT,CASSPLGRGGTEAFF
.,TRBJ1-2,TRBV5-8,TGTGCCAGCAGCTTGTGGGGAGCCTCAATAGGCTACACCTTC,CASSLWGASIGYTF
.,TRBJ1-1,TRBV27,TGTGCCAGCAGTCCGGGAGGGGGGCGCATCACTGAAGCTTTCTTT,CASSPGGGRITEAFF
TRBD1,TRBJ2-2,TRBV27,TGTGCCAGCAGGCCACAGGGGGCGCGGTACACCGGGGAGCTGTTTTTT,CASRPQGARYTGELFF
TRBD1,TRBJ1-6,TRBV5-1,TGCGCCAGCAGCTTAGATGGACAGGGAGTTTCACCCCTCCACTTT,CASSLDGQGVSPLHF
.,TRBJ1-4,TRBV7-9,TGTGCCAGCAGCCTGGGACAAGGGAATGAAAAACTGTTTTTT,CASSLGQGNEKLFF
TRBD1,TRBJ1-2,TRBV7-9,TGTGCCAGCAGCTCCCACCGCCGGGACAGTCGTACGAACTATGGCTACACCTTC,CASSSHRRDSRTNYGYTF